A selection of T cell receptor beta chains follows, all from one sample in a study of identical twins. TCRdb independently ran MiXCR on the 5' RACE reads; one entry per CDR3 protein. The sample includes hundreds of thousands of distinct CDR3 sequences, about 12% of them seen just once. These same records also appear under a second study, on yellow fever vaccine responses in identical twins.

Sequencing was performed on PBMCs. All receptors come from a woman aged 18 to 35 in good health. Each CDR3 is given with its conserved first and last residue. A D gene is named only where the DNA matches it firmly. The size entry is marked missing in some rows and otherwise reads once, few, many or a size class.

D	V	size	J	DNA	CDR3
-	TRBV10-3	few	TRBJ2-4	TGTGCCATCAGTGGGGCAGGGAAAGACACTCAGTACTTC	CAISGAGKDTQYF
-	TRBV21-1	-	TRBJ2-2	TGTGCCAGATTCTCAAATGTGACCGGGGAGCTGTTTTTT	CARFSNVTGELFF
TRBD1	TRBV5-8	-	TRBJ2-5	TGTGCCAGCAGCTTGCCGGGGACAGATCAAGAGACCCAGTACTTC	CASSLPGTDQETQYF
-	TRBV12-3/TRBV12-4	-	TRBJ1-2	TGTGCCAGCAGTTTAGCGCTGACACTGAACTATGGCTACACCTTC	CASSLALTLNYGYTF
TRBD2	TRBV12-3/TRBV12-4	-	TRBJ2-2	TGTGCCAGCAGTTATAGGACTAGCACCGGGGAGCTGTTTTTT	CASSYRTSTGELFF
TRBD2	TRBV9	few	TRBJ2-5	TGTGCCAGCAGCCCCCGTCCGGGAGGGCCGGGGTCATGGGTAGAGACCCAGTACTTC	CASSPRPGGPGSWVETQYF
TRBD1	TRBV7-2	few	TRBJ2-5	TGTGCCAGCAGCACCGACAGGGAGGAGACCCAGTACTTC	CASSTDREETQYF
-	TRBV29-1	-	TRBJ2-4	TGCAGCGTTGAAACATTGAACATTCAGTACTTC	CSVETLNIQYF
-	TRBV10-3	-	TRBJ1-2	TGTGCCATCAGTCAGGAGCTCCGCTATGGCTACACCTTC	CAISQELRYGYTF
TRBD2	TRBV3-1	-	TRBJ2-1	TGTGCCAGCAGCCGGCGGGGGGCCTCCTACAATGAGCAGTTCTTC	CASSRRGASYNEQFF
-	TRBV28	few	TRBJ1-4	TGTGCCAGCAGCTCACAGGGATTAAATGAAAAACTGTTTTTT	CASSSQGLNEKLFF
TRBD1	TRBV27	few	TRBJ2-3	TGTGCCAGCAGAGGGACAGGGGTCACAGATACGCAGTATTTT	CASRGTGVTDTQYF
-	TRBV5-1	many	TRBJ2-5	TGCGCCAGCAGCTCCGGGACCCCGAAGGAGACCCAGTACTTC	CASSSGTPKETQYF
-	TRBV3-1	many	TRBJ2-3	TGTGCCAGCAGCCCAGCTGGGGGGACGCAGTATTTT	CASSPAGGTQYF
-	TRBV2	-	TRBJ2-7	TGTGCCAGCAGTGAAGCGCCAGGGGCCTACGAGCAGTACTTC	CASSEAPGAYEQYF
TRBD2	TRBV19	few	TRBJ2-1	TGTGCCAGTAGTATTATAGCGGGACTTTACAATGAGCAGTTCTTC	CASSIIAGLYNEQFF